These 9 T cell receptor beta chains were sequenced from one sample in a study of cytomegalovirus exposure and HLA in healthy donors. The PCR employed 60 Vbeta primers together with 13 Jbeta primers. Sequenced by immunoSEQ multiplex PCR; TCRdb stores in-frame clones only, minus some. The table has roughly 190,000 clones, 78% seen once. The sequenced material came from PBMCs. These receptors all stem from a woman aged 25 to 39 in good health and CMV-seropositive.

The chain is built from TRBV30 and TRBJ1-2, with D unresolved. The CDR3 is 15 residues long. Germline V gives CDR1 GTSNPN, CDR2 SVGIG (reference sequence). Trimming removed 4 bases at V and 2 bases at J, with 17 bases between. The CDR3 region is CAWNVGGSKNYGYTF. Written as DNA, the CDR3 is TGTGCCTGGAATGTTGGCGGTTCTAAGAACTATGGCTACACCTTC.

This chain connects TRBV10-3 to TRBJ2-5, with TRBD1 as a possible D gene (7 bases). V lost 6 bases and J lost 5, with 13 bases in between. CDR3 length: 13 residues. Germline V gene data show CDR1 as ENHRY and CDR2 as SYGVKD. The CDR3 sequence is CAIRPRGRETQYF. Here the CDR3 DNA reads TGTGCCATCAGGCCCAGGGGGAGGGAGACCCAGTACTTC.

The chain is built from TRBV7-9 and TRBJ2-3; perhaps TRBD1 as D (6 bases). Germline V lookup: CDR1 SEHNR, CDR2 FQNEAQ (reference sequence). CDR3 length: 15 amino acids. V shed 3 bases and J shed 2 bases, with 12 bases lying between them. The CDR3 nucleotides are TGTGCCAGCAGCTTTAAGACAGGCCACACAGATACGCAGTATTTT. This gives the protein CASSFKTGHTDTQYF.

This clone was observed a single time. In DNA, the CDR3 is TGTGCCAGCAGTCTACTCCTTTACTACGAGCAGTACTTC. Protein: CASSLLLYYEQYF. J is TRBJ2-7 and V is TRBV7-2; unclear D gene. CDR3 length: 13 amino acids. Germline V gene data show CDR1 as SGHTA and CDR2 as FQGNSA. V was cut by 6 bases and J by 3 bases, with 12 bases left in between. The variable domain in full, completed from reference TRBV7-2 and TRBJ2-7, reads GAGVSQSPSNKVTEKGKDVELRCDPISGHTALYWYRQSLGQGLEFLIYFQGNSAPDKSGLPSDRFSAERTGGSVSTLTIQRTQQEDSAVYLCASSLLLYYEQYFGPGTRLTVT.

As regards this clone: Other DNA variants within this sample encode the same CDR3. The CDR3 sequence is CASSISGGLNTGELFF. The CDR3 nucleotides read TGTGCCAGCAGCATATCAGGGGGCCTGAACACCGGGGAGCTGTTTTTT. The chain has TRBV11-3 and TRBJ2-2; 8 nucleotides align to TRBD1. After removal of 5 bases from V and 1 base from J, the junction contained 6 bases not matched to a gene. This CDR3 is 16 amino acids long. Germline loops: CDR1 SGHNT, CDR2 YENEEA.

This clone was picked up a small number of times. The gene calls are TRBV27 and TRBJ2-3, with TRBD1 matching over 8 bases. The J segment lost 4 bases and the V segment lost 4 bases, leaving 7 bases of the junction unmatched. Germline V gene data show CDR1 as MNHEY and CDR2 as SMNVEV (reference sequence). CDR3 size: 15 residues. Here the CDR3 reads CASSSETGDADTQYF. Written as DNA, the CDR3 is TGTGCCAGCAGTTCGGAGACAGGGGATGCAGATACGCAGTATTTT.

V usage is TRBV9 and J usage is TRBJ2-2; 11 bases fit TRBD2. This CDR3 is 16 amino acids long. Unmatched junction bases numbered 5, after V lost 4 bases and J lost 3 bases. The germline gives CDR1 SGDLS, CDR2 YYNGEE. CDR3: CASSSKTSGDTGELFF. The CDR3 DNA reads TGTGCCAGCAGCTCCAAGACTAGCGGGGACACCGGGGAGCTGTTTTTT.

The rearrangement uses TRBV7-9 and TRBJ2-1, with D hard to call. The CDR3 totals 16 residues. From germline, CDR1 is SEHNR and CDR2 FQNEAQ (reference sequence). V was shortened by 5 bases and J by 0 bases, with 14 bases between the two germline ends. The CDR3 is CASSPPQTSSYNEQFF. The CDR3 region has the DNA TGTGCCAGCAGCCCGCCGCAAACGAGCTCCTACAATGAGCAGTTCTTC.

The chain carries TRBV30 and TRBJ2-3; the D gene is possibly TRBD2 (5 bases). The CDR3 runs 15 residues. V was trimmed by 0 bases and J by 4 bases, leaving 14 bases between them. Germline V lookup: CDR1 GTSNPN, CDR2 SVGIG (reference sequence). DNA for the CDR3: TGTGCCTGGAGTGTACTTGGAGGTTGGGCAGATACGCAGTATTTT. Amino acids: CAWSVLGGWADTQYF.